In this sample, the clone carrying this T cell receptor (beta chain) turned up many times. The antigen is not known. The sorted libraries involved the use of 850,000 to 1,000,000 CD4+ or CD8+ T cells. The cDNA was generated by 5'RACE with 10-nucleotide random UMIs. TCRdb passed the 5' RACE reads through MiXCR, listing each CDR3 protein once. The repertoire holds about 10,000 distinct CDR3 sequences, with around 21% as singletons. V was clipped by 6 bases and J by 6 bases; unmatched bases: 4. There are 13 residues in the CDR3. Germline CDR1 reads MNHEY; CDR2 reads SMNVEV (reference sequence). This entry belongs to a study of neurological immune-mediated disorders. Findings of the study overall: It was HTLV-1-associated myelopathy that showed the most TCR clonal expansion, while multiple sclerosis showed the least, falling below healthy controls. The expanded clones of different subjects shared no CDR3 amino acid sequences (suggesting private repertoires in all groups).

Source material: CD8+ T cells from blood. This clonotype was obtained from a woman aged 55-69 years with HTLV-1-associated myelopathy (HAM/TSP). The genes are TRBV27 and TRBJ1-2, with 10 bases matching TRBD1. CDR3 sequence (DNA): TGTGCCAGCAGCATTGACAGGGGGCATGGCTACACCTTC. This gives the protein CASSIDRGHGYTF.